The 26 T cell receptor beta chains reported below all come from one sample, sequenced in a study of CD8 T cells in Susac syndrome. When the RNA was reverse transcribed, random hexamers were used with an input of roughly 0.5 to 1 ug. TCRdb used MiXCR to reprocess the immunoSEQ multiplex PCR reads, holding one entry per CDR3 protein. The sample lists more than 200,000 distinct CDR3 sequences, 85% to 95% occurring once. The sequencing sample was made of CD4+ T cells from PBMCs. These receptors were collected from a human donor with multiple sclerosis.

The chain combines TRBV5-1 with TRBJ2-3; 8 positions match TRBD2. The CDR3 has 17 amino acids. Per germline, CDR1 SGHRS and CDR2 YFSETQ. V dropped 4 bases and J dropped 0; count of bases not matched to a gene: 10. CDR3 nucleotides: TGCGCCAGCAGCAATTCCGGGGGGGGACCTAGCACAGATACGCAGTATTTT. Translated: CASSNSGGGPSTDTQYF.

This clonotype was recorded once. This chain joins TRBV4-1 and TRBJ1-1; no clear D. CDR1 MGHRA and CDR2 YSYEKL come from the germline V gene. The CDR3 loop spans 13 amino acids. V lost 1 base and J 8 bases, leaving 11 bases between the germline ends. CDR3 region: CASSQAFGVEAFF. DNA of the CDR3: TGCGCCAGCAGCCAAGCGTTCGGGGTCGAAGCTTTCTTT.

The chain uses TRBV29-1 and TRBJ2-1; D not resolved. V lost 4 bases and J 3 bases, leaving 7 bases between the germline ends. Looked up from germline, CDR1 is SQVTM and CDR2 is ANQGSEA. There are 12 residues in the CDR3. In DNA, the CDR3 is TGCAGCGTTGCCCCCCTCTACAATGAGCAGTTCTTC. Translating gives CSVAPLYNEQFF.

This rearrangement joins TRBV19 to TRBJ1-4; 7 bases match TRBD1. This CDR3 contains 13 residues. Germline V gene sequence: CDR1 LNHDA, CDR2 SQIVND (reference sequence). The trim removed 4 bases at V and 8 bases at J, leaving 4 bases unmatched. The CDR3 DNA is TGTGCCAGTAGTAGAGACAGGGTCGAAAAACTGTTTTTT. Its protein is CASSRDRVEKLFF.

The chain employs TRBV7-9 and TRBJ1-2; D ambiguous. V shed 1 base and J shed 5 bases, with 11 bases lying between them. The CDR3 runs to 14 residues. Germline lookup yields CDR1 SEHNR and CDR2 FQNEAQ (reference sequence). The CDR3 nucleotides are TGTGCCAGCAGCTTAGGGGCAAACAGATATGGCTACACCTTC. Protein product: CASSLGANRYGYTF.

This chain joins TRBV18 and TRBJ1-5, with D tentatively TRBD1 (5 bases). This CDR3 is built from 12 residues. Germline-derived CDR1 and CDR2 are KGHSH and LQKENI. With 2 bases removed from V and 12 bases from J, the gap between germline ends came to 11 bases. The CDR3 DNA reads TGTGCCAGCTCACCAGGGGGGACCTACCAGCATTTT. This encodes CASSPGGTYQHF.

The chain has TRBV12-3 or TRBV12-4 and TRBJ1-1, with D unresolved. This CDR3 is 13 amino acids long. The V and J ends lost 3 bases and 0 bases respectively, with 5 bases between them. The CDR3 loop reads CASSFAMNTEAFF. Here the CDR3 DNA reads TGTGCCAGCAGTTTCGCGATGAACACTGAAGCTTTCTTT.

V and J are TRBV5-6 and TRBJ2-4; D is undetermined. Germline CDR1 and CDR2: SGHDT and YYEEEE. This CDR3 is 16 amino acids long. V shed 3 bases and J shed 0 bases, with 13 bases lying between them. The CDR3 region has the DNA TGTGCCAGCAGCTCCCCAGGAAAACTAGCCAAAAACATTCAGTACTTC. Translated, it gives CASSSPGKLAKNIQYF.

V usage is TRBV11-2 and J usage is TRBJ2-1, with 13 positions matching TRBD2. The germline gives CDR1 SGHAT, CDR2 FQNNGV. J was trimmed by 4 bases and V by 4 bases; bases with no gene match: 10. The CDR3 extends over 18 amino acids. CDR3 residues: CASSSGLAGSPAYNEQFF. CDR3 coding DNA: TGTGCCAGCAGCTCGGGACTAGCGGGATCTCCAGCGTACAATGAGCAGTTCTTC.

The chain combines TRBV29-1 with TRBJ2-1; 10 bases align to TRBD1. Per germline, CDR1 SQVTM and CDR2 ANQGSEA. The trim removed 6 bases at V and 5 bases at J, leaving 13 bases unmatched. This CDR3 has 16 residues. DNA for the CDR3: TGCAGCGTGGGGGGTAGGACAGGGGGACCAAACAATGAGCAGTTCTTC. Translating it yields CSVGGRTGGPNNEQFF.

V is TRBV6-5 and J is TRBJ2-2; D may match TRBD1 or TRBD2 (6 bases each). CDR1 and CDR2 from the germline V gene are MNHEY and SVGAGI. The CDR3 contains 18 residues. The germline V and J ends were trimmed by 2 bases and 0 bases, with 16 bases remaining between them. The CDR3 loop reads CASSYPRRGVANTGELFF. Here the CDR3 DNA reads TGTGCCAGCAGTTACCCTAGGAGGGGGGTAGCGAACACCGGGGAGCTGTTTTTT.

The V gene is TRBV6-1, the J gene TRBJ2-7; TRBD1 is a possible D gene (5 bases). The V gene lost 5 bases and the J gene lost 0 bases, with 14 bases spanning the gap. The CDR3 runs 15 residues. Germline CDR1 MNHNS, CDR2 SASEGT. The CDR3: CASSSTSGSSYEQYV. The CDR3 nucleotides are TGTGCCAGCAGTTCCACTTCAGGGTCCTCCTACGAGCAGTACGTC.

The rearrangement joins TRBV2 to TRBJ1-4; no clear D gene. The germline V gene encodes CDR1 SNHLY and CDR2 FYNNEI. V was clipped by 5 bases and J by 7 bases, with 11 bases between them. The CDR3 consists of 13 residues. DNA of the CDR3: TGTGCCAGCAGTTCCGGACGGACTGAAAAACTGTTTTTT. This sequence encodes CASSSGRTEKLFF. Complete variable domain (other parts from reference TRBV2 and TRBJ1-4): EPEVTQTPSHQVTQMGQEVILRCVPISNHLYFYWYRQILGQKVEFLVSFYNNEISEKSEIFDDQFSVERPDGSNFTLKIRSTKLEDSAMYFCASSSGRTEKLFFGSGTQLSVL.

The chain carries TRBV18 and TRBJ1-5, with 7 bases identical to TRBD1. V shed 8 bases, J shed 5 bases, and the junction held 6 bases outside the gene matches. The germline V gene encodes CDR1 KGHSH and CDR2 LQKENI. The CDR3 contains 13 residues. The CDR3 loop is CASQQGIDQPQHF. CDR3 sequence (DNA): TGTGCCAGCCAACAGGGGATCGATCAGCCCCAGCATTTT.

V is TRBV5-4 and J is TRBJ2-2; TRBD1 matches at 7 bases. CDR1 is SGHNT and CDR2 is YYREEE in the germline V gene (reference sequence). V lost 4 bases, J lost 3 bases, and 6 bases stayed unmatched. The length of the CDR3 is 15 residues. The CDR3 DNA reads TGTGCCAGCAGCCCCCGGGACAGAGACACCGGGGAGCTGTTTTTT. This codes for CASSPRDRDTGELFF.

The rearrangement links TRBV20-1 to TRBJ2-5; D is tentatively TRBD1 or TRBD2 (5 bases each). CDR1 and CDR2 (germline): DFQATT, SNEGSKA (reference sequence). The CDR3 is 14 residues long. V shed 6 bases and J shed 2 bases, with 16 bases lying between them. CDR3 nucleotide sequence: TGCAGTGCCCCGACCGGGACGTCGCAAGAGACCCAGTACTTC. Its translation is CSAPTGTSQETQYF.

The chain uses TRBV2 and TRBJ1-5; D is ambiguous. Trimming shortened V by 6 bases and J by 4 bases, and 16 bases separated the two germline ends. CDR3 length: 15 residues. CDR1 is SNHLY, CDR2 FYNNEI, per germline. As DNA, the CDR3 is TGTGCCAGCAGATGGAGTTGGATAGGGAATCAGCCCCAGCATTTT. Translated: CASRWSWIGNQPQHF.

CDR3 sequence: CSALRDRVRDTQYF. The CDR3 nucleotides read TGCAGTGCCCTCCGGGACAGGGTCCGGGATACGCAGTATTTT. V gene TRBV20-1 combines with J gene TRBJ2-3; 9 bases agree with TRBD1. The CDR3 is made up of 14 amino acids. The V segment lost 6 bases and the J segment 6 bases; nucleotides outside the gene matches: 10. Per the germline V gene, CDR1 is DFQATT and CDR2 is SNEGSKA (reference sequence).

The V gene is TRBV20-1, the J gene TRBJ1-1; TRBD1 agrees at 7 bases. The CDR3 is made up of 13 amino acids. With V trimmed by 5 bases and J by 3 bases, 6 bases remained unmatched. Germline V CDR1 and CDR2: DFQATT, SNEGSKA (reference sequence). CDR3 in DNA: TGCAGTGCTGAGGGGGCAGGGGACACTGAAGCTTTCTTT. As protein: CSAEGAGDTEAFF.

In this sample, this clonotype turned up once. The V and J genes are TRBV6-1 and TRBJ1-1; D unresolved. Germline assignment: CDR1 MNHNS and CDR2 SASEGT. With 6 bases removed from V and 0 bases from J, the gap between germline ends came to 17 bases. CDR3 length: 16 amino acids. This CDR3 is CASRDPGSSMNTEAFF. The CDR3, as DNA: TGTGCCAGCAGGGATCCGGGGAGCTCAATGAACACTGAAGCTTTCTTT.

The rearrangement links TRBV4-1 to TRBJ2-3, with TRBD2 matching over 12 bases. The CDR3 is made up of 17 amino acids. V gave up 3 bases and J gave up 0 bases; unmatched junction bases: 4. The germline V gene has CDR1 MGHRA and CDR2 YSYEKL. In DNA form, the CDR3 reads TGCGCCAGCAGCCAGACCGGGACTAGCGGGAGCACAGATACGCAGTATTTT. Encoded protein: CASSQTGTSGSTDTQYF.

The chain carries TRBV7-2 and TRBJ2-1, with TRBD2 matching 10 bases. The CDR3 loop spans 15 amino acids. Unmatched junction bases numbered 6, after V lost 1 base and J lost 9 bases. Germline V gene data show CDR1 as SGHTA and CDR2 as FQGNSA. CDR3 coding DNA: TGTGCCAGCAGCTTAGGAGCGGGGGGGCCTTTTGAGCAGTTCTTC. Its protein is CASSLGAGGPFEQFF. Full variable domain (missing parts from reference TRBV7-2 and TRBJ2-1): GAGVSQSPSNKVTEKGKDVELRCDPISGHTALYWYRQSLGQGLEFLIYFQGNSAPDKSGLPSDRFSAERTGGSVSTLTIQRTQQEDSAVYLCASSLGAGGPFEQFFGPGTRLTVL.

This chain joins TRBV30 and TRBJ1-1, with no clear D. The CDR3 extends over 12 amino acids. Germline CDR1 and CDR2: GTSNPN and SVGIG (reference sequence). V was cut by 5 bases and J by 1 base, with 8 bases left in between. For the CDR3, the DNA is TGTGCCTGGGGGAACGAGAACACTGAAGCTTTCTTT. Its translation: CAWGNENTEAFF.

The chain uses TRBV29-1 and TRBJ2-1; TRBD2 matches 13 bases. Unmatched junction bases numbered 4, after V lost 6 bases and J lost 5 bases. The CDR3 spans 14 residues. CDR1 is SQVTM, CDR2 ANQGSEA, per germline. For the CDR3, the DNA is TGCAGCGTAGCCGGGACTAGCGGGGACAATGAGCAGTTCTTC. Amino acids: CSVAGTSGDNEQFF.

This chain uses TRBV7-9 with TRBJ1-5; no firm D call. The ends were cut back, 5 bases at V and 12 bases at J, with 14 bases in the middle. The CDR3 is 12 amino acids. CDR1 and CDR2 (germline): SEHNR, FQNEAQ (reference sequence). In DNA form, the CDR3 reads TGTGCCAGCAGCGTAACGGGCTTCGACCAGCATTTT. Translated, it gives CASSVTGFDQHF.

The CDR3 region has the DNA TGTGCCAGCAGCTTATCGGGACTAGGAGCGCGTACGCAGTATTTT. Its protein product is CASSLSGLGARTQYF. The chain recombines TRBV7-2 with TRBJ2-3, with 8 bases matching TRBD2. Trimming cost V 2 bases and J 8 bases; bases outside gene matches: 9. The germline V gene has CDR1 SGHTA and CDR2 FQGNSA. The CDR3 spans 15 residues.